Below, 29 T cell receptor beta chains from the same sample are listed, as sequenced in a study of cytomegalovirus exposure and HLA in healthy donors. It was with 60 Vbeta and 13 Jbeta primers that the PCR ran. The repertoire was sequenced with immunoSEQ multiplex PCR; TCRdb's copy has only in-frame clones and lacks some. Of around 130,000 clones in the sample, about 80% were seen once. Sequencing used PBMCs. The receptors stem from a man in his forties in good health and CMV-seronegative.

The CDR3 DNA reads as TGTGCCAGCAGCCCTGAACAGGGAAAGGGCAATCAGCCCCAGCATTTT. As protein: CASSPEQGKGNQPQHF. The gene calls are TRBV2 and TRBJ1-5, with D possibly matching TRBD1 (6 bases). Germline CDR1 SNHLY, CDR2 FYNNEI. Trimming cost V 6 bases and J 2 bases, with 17 bases left between them. The CDR3 runs to 16 residues.

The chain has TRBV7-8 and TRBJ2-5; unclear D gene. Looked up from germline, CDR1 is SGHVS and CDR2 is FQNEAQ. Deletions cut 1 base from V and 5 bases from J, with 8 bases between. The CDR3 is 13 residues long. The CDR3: CASSLEARETQYF. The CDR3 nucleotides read TGTGCCAGCAGCTTAGAGGCCAGGGAGACCCAGTACTTC.

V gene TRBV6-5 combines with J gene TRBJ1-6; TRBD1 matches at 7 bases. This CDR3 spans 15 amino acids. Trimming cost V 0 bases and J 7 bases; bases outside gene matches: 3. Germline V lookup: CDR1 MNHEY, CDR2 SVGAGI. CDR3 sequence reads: CASSYSGTANSPLHF. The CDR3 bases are TGTGCCAGCAGTTACTCGGGGACAGCCAATTCACCCCTCCACTTT.

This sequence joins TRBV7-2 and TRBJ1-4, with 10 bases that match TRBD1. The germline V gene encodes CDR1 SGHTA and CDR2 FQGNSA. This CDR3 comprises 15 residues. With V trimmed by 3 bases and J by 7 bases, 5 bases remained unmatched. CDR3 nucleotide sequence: TGTGCCAGCAGCTTCACCGGGACAGGGGCTGAAAAACTGTTTTTT. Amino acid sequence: CASSFTGTGAEKLFF.

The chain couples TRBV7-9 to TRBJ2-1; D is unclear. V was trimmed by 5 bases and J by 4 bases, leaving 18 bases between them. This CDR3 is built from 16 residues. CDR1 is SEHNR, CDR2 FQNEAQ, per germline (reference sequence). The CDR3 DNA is TGTGCCAGCAGCCCGAAATCAGGAAAAAGGTACAATGAGCAGTTCTTC. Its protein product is CASSPKSGKRYNEQFF.

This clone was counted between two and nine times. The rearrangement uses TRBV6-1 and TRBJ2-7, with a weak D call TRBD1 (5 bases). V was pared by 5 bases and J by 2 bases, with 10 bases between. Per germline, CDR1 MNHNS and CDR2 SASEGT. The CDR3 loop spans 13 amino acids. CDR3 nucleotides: TGTGCCAGCAGTCGACAGCCCGCCTACGAGCAGTACTTC. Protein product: CASSRQPAYEQYF.

The CDR3, as DNA: TGTGCCAGCAGCTCGGGACAGTCTAGCACAGATACGCAGTATTTT. Its translation: CASSSGQSSTDTQYF. The rearrangement links TRBV5-4 to TRBJ2-3, with 7 bases aligning to TRBD1. Germline trimming cut 3 bases from V and 0 bases from J; bases unmatched to any gene: 4. The CDR3 length is 15 residues. Germline V gene sequence: CDR1 SGHNT, CDR2 YYREEE (reference sequence).

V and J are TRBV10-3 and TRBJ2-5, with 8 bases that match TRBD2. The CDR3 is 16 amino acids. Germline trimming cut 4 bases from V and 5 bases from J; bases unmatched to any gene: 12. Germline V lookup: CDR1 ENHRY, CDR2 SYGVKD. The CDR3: CAISGGAGAAQETQYF. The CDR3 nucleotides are TGTGCCATCAGTGGCGGAGCGGGAGCGGCCCAGGAGACCCAGTACTTC.

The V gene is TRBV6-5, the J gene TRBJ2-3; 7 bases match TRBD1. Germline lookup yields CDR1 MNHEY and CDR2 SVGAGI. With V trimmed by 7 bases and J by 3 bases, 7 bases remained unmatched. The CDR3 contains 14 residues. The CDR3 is CASTLGGRTDTQYF. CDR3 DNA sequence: TGTGCCAGCACCCTAGGGGGCCGGACAGATACGCAGTATTTT.

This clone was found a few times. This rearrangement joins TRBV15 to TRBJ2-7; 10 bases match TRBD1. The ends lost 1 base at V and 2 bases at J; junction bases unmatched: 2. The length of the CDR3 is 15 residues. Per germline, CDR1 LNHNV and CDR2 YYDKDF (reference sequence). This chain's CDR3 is CATSRAGTGAYEQYF. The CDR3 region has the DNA TGTGCCACCAGCAGAGCCGGGACAGGGGCCTACGAGCAGTACTTC.

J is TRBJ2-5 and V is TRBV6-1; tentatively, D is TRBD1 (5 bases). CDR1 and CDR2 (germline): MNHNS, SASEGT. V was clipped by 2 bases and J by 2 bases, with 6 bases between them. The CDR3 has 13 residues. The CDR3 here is CASSEQGQETQYF. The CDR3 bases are TGTGCCAGCAGTGAACAGGGACAAGAGACCCAGTACTTC.

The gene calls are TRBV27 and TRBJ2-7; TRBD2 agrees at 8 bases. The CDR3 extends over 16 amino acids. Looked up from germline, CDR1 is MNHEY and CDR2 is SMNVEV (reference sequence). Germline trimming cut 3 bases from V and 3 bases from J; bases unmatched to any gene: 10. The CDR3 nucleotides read TGTGCCAGCAGTTTTACAAGCGGGAGTTCAAACTACGAGCAGTACTTC. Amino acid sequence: CASSFTSGSSNYEQYF.

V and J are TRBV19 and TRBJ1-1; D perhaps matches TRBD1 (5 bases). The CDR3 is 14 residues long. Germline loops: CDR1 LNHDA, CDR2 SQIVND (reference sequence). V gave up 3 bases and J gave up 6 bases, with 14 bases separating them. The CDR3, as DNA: TGTGCCAGTAGTATTTTACAGGTAGGCGCTGAAGCTTTCTTT. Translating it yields CASSILQVGAEAFF.

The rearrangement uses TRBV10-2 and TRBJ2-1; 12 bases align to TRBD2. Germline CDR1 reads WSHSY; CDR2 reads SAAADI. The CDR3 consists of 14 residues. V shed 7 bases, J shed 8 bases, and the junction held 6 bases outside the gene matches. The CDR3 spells CASMTSGSWDEQFF. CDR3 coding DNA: TGCGCCAGCATGACTAGCGGGAGTTGGGATGAGCAGTTCTTC.

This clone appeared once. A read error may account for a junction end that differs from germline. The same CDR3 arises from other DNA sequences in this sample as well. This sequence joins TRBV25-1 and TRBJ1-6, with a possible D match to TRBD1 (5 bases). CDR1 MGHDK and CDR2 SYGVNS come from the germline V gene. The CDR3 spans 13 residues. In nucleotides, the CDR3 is TGTGCCAGCAGGGGGCTGGGGAATTCGCCCCTCCACTTT. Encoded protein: CASRGLGNSPLHF.

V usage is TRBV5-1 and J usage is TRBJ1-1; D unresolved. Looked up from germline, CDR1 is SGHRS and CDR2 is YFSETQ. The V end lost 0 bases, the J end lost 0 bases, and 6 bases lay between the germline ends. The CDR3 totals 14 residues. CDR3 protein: CASSLAGMNTEAFF. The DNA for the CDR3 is TGCGCCAGCAGCTTGGCCGGTATGAACACTGAAGCTTTCTTT.

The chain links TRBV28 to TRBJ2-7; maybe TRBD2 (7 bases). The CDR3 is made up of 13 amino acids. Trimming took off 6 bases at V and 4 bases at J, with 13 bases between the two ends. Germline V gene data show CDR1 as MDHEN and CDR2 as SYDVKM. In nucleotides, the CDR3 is TGTGCCAGCAGCCCCGGGGGGCTATACGAGCAGTACTTC. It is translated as CASSPGGLYEQYF.

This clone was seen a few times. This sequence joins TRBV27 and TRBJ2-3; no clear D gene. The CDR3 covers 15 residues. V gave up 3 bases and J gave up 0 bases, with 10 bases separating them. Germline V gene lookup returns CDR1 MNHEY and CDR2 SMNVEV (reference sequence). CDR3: CASSFRGLSTDTQYF. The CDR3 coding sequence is TGTGCCAGCAGTTTCCGAGGTCTCAGCACAGATACGCAGTATTTT.

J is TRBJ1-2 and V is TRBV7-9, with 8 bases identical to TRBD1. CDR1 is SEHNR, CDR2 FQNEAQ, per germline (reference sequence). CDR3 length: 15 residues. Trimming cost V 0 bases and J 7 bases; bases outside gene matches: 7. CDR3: CASSLAEARGLGYTF. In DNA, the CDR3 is TGTGCCAGCAGCTTAGCTGAAGCCAGGGGGCTTGGCTACACCTTC.

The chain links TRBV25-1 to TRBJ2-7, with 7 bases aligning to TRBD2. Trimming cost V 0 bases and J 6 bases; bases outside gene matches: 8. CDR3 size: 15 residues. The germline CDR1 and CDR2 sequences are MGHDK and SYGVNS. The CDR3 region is CASSEYRTRGGEQYF. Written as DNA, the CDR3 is TGTGCCAGCAGTGAATACAGGACTAGGGGTGGCGAGCAGTACTTC.

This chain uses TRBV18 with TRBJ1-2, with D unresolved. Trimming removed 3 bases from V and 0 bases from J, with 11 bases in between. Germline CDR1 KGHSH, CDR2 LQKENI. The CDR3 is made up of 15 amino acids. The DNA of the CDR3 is TGTGCCAGCTCACCGGGTAACAGTGCTAACTATGGCTACACCTTC. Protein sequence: CASSPGNSANYGYTF.

The chain's CDR3 is CASSSSTSGNEQFF. DNA for the CDR3: TGTGCCAGCAGCTCCTCGACTAGCGGGAACGAGCAGTTCTTC. This chain connects TRBV7-9 to TRBJ2-1; the match to TRBD2 covers 11 bases. This CDR3 spans 14 amino acids. Germline trimming cut 4 bases from V and 10 bases from J; bases unmatched to any gene: 6. The germline gives CDR1 SEHNR, CDR2 FQNEAQ (reference sequence).

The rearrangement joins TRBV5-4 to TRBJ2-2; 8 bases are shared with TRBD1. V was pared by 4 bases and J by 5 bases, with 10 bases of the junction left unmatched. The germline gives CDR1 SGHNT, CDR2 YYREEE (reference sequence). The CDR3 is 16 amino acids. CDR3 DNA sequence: TGTGCCAGCAGCCCATGGACAGGGCGCGGGACCGGGGAGCTGTTTTTT. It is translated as CASSPWTGRGTGELFF.

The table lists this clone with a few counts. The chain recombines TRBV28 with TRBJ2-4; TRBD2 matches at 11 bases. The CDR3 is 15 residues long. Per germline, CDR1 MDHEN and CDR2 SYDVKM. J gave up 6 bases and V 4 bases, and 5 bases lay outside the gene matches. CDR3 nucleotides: TGTGCCAGCAGTTCATCCGGGACTAGCGGAAACATTCAGTACTTC. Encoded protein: CASSSSGTSGNIQYF.

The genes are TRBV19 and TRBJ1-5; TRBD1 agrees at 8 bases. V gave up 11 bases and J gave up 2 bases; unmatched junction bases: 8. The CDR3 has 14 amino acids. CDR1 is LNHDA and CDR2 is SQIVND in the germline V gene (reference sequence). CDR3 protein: CARRTGQGNQPQHF. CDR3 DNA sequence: TGTGCCCGAAGGACGGGACAGGGCAATCAGCCCCAGCATTTT.

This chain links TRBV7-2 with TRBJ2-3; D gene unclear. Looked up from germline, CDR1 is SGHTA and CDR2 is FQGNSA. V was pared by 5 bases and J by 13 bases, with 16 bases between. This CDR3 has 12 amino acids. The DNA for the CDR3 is TGTGCCAGCAGCCAAGTACTACCGAATGAGTATTTT. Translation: CASSQVLPNEYF.

The CDR3 nucleotides read TGTGCCAGCAGAAACAGCCAAGAGACCCAGTACTTC. The encoded protein is CASRNSQETQYF. The gene calls are TRBV2 and TRBJ2-5; D uncertain. In germline, CDR1 is SNHLY, CDR2 FYNNEI. CDR3 length equals 12 residues. Trimming removed 6 bases at V and 1 base at J, with 6 bases between.

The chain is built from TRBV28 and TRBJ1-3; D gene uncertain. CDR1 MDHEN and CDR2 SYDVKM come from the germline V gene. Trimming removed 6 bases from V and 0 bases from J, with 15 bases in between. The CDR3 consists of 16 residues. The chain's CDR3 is CASRRWEQISGNTIYF. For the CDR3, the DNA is TGTGCCAGCAGACGGTGGGAGCAGATCTCTGGAAACACCATATATTTT.

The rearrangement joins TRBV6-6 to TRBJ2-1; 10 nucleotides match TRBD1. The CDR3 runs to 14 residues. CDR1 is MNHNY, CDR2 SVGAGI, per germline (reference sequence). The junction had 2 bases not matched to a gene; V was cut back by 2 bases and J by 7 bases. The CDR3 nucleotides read TGTGCCAGCAGTTACGGGACAGGGGATAATGAGCAGTTCTTC. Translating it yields CASSYGTGDNEQFF.